A selection of T cell receptor beta chains follows, all from one sample in a study of blood T cell repertoires in COVID-19. Using immunoSEQ multiplex PCR, the repertoire was profiled, and TCRdb retains in-frame clones only, with some absent. Altogether some 390,000 clones are present, 89% being singletons, with the ten largest covering 1.5% to 2%. Input material: PBMCs or T cells enriched from blood (not recorded which). These receptors originate from a woman aged 30 to 39 who had recovered from COVID-19. Each CDR3 is given with its conserved first and last residue. The D gene is left open where the match is weak. Expanded clones get a size class; other rows say once, few or many, or leave the size out.

TRBV5-1	14	TRBD1	-	TRBJ2-7	CASSQGQGASEQYF	TGCGCCAGCAGCCAGGGACAGGGGGCGTCAGAGCAGTACTTC
TRBV28	21	-	-	TRBJ1-3	CASSLGFEFGDKLKSGNTIYF	TGTGCCAGCAGTTTGGGTTTCGAGTTCGGGGATAAGTTGAAATCGGGAAACACCATATATTTT
TRBV29-1	12	-	-	TRBJ1-2	CSVELANYGYTF	TGCAGCGTCGAGCTAGCTAACTATGGCTACACCTTC
TRBV6-5	14	-	-	TRBJ2-5	CASSYWVGVETQYF	TGTGCCAGCAGTTATTGGGTAGGGGTAGAGACCCAGTACTTC
TRBV19	22	TRBD1	-	TRBJ1-5	CASSGGTGGFSGTRYSNQPQHF	TGTGCCAGTAGTGGTGGGACAGGGGGCTTTTCGGGGACCCGTTATAGCAATCAGCCCCAGCATTTT
TRBV4-1	15	-	-	TRBJ1-3	CASSQGRGTGNTIYF	TGCGCCAGCAGCCAGGGAAGGGGAACTGGAAACACCATATATTTT
TRBV10-2	15	-	once	TRBJ2-7	CASSESRLRSYEQYF	TGCGCCAGCAGTGAGTCGAGACTCCGATCCTACGAGCAGTACTTC
TRBV7-6	15	TRBD1	-	TRBJ2-7	CASSPYRDRVHEQYF	TGTGCCAGCAGCCCGTATAGGGACAGGGTCCACGAGCAGTACTTC
TRBV28	14	-	once	TRBJ1-5	CASSNDSLNQPQHF	TGTGCCAGCAGCAACGACAGCCTCAATCAGCCCCAGCATTTT
TRBV15	15	-	-	TRBJ1-3	CATRGQSISGNTIYF	TGTGCCACCAGGGGACAATCGATCTCTGGAAACACCATATATTTT
TRBV12-3/TRBV12-4	13	TRBD1	once	TRBJ2-7	CASSWKGAGEQYF	TGTGCCAGCAGTTGGAAGGGGGCAGGCGAGCAGTACTTC
TRBV11-1	16	-	once	TRBJ2-1	CASSLAGQSSYNEQFF	TGTGCCAGCAGCTTAGCGGGGCAGAGCTCCTACAATGAGCAGTTCTTC
TRBV10-3	14	TRBD1	-	TRBJ1-5	CAISEPGQNQPQHF	TGTGCCATCAGTGAACCGGGACAGAATCAGCCCCAGCATTTT
TRBV7-2	16	TRBD1	-	TRBJ2-3	CASSFRGTGGTDTQYF	TGTGCCAGCAGCTTCCGCGGGACAGGAGGCACAGATACGCAGTATTTT
TRBV5-1	14	-	-	TRBJ2-7	CASSAGDTTYEQYF	TGCGCCAGCAGCGCGGGGGACACAACCTACGAGCAGTACTTC
TRBV7-2	13	-	-	TRBJ1-6	CASSLGPPRPLHF	TGTGCCAGCAGCTTAGGGCCCCCGCGGCCCCTCCACTTT
TRBV30	14	TRBD2	-	TRBJ2-5	CAWGSGGRQETQYF	TGTGCCTGGGGGAGCGGGGGCCGCCAAGAGACCCAGTACTTC
TRBV27	15	-	-	TRBJ1-3	CASSLSYSSGNTIYF	TGTGCCAGCAGTTTATCTTACAGCTCTGGAAACACCATATATTTT
TRBV19	16	-	once	TRBJ1-2	CASSIVGGALNYGYTF	TGTGCCAGTAGTATAGTCGGTGGGGCACTAAACTATGGCTACACCTTC
TRBV5-1	16	TRBD2	-	TRBJ2-1	CASSLGGLAEYNEQFF	TGCGCCAGCAGCTTGGGTGGACTAGCGGAGTACAATGAGCAGTTCTTC
TRBV18	17	TRBD1	-	TRBJ1-6	CASSSLTGKFRASPLHF	TGTGCCAGCTCATCTTTGACAGGGAAATTTCGCGCTTCACCCCTCCACTTT
TRBV28	15	TRBD2	-	TRBJ2-1	CASSVGLAGYNEQFF	TGTGCCAGCAGTGTAGGACTAGCGGGATACAATGAGCAGTTCTTC
TRBV5-4	13	-	-	TRBJ1-6	CASSLYGNSPLHF	TGTGCCAGCAGCTTGTACGGGAATTCACCCCTCCACTTT
TRBV3-1/TRBV3-2	12	TRBD1	once	TRBJ2-7	CAGGQGKWEQYF	TGTGCCGGCGGACAGGGGAAGTGGGAGCAGTACTTC
TRBV18	14	-	-	TRBJ2-6	CASSPGAGQGVLTF	TGTGCCAGCTCACCGGGTGCAGGGCAGGGGGTCCTGACTTTC
TRBV27	15	-	-	TRBJ1-1	CASSLWAGMNTEAFF	TGTGCCAGCAGTCTCTGGGCAGGGATGAACACTGAAGCTTTCTTT
TRBV28	15	-	-	TRBJ2-7	CASRTRAPDAYEQYF	TGTGCCAGCAGAACCAGGGCCCCGGACGCCTACGAGCAGTACTTC
TRBV25-1	17	TRBD1	-	TRBJ2-7	CASSEIAPIGTAYEQYF	TGTGCCAGCAGTGAAATTGCACCAATAGGGACAGCTTACGAGCAGTACTTC
TRBV2	16	-	-	TRBJ2-7	CASTSQGEYTSYEQYF	TGTGCCAGCACCTCACAGGGAGAGTATACCTCCTACGAGCAGTACTTC
TRBV5-4	17	-	-	TRBJ1-6	CASSPEVSAIGGSPLHF	TGTGCCAGCAGCCCGGAGGTCAGCGCCATAGGGGGTTCACCCCTCCACTTT
TRBV23-1	16	TRBD2	-	TRBJ2-3	CASSHWLAGFTDTQYF	TGCGCCAGCAGTCATTGGCTAGCGGGATTTACAGATACGCAGTATTTT
TRBV4-3	16	-	-	TRBJ2-1	CASSQEAGRASYEQFF	TGCGCCAGCAGCCAAGAAGCGGGCCGGGCATCCTATGAGCAGTTCTTC
TRBV2	16	-	-	TRBJ1-2	CASSELDWYINYGYTF	TGTGCCAGCAGTGAATTGGACTGGTACATCAACTATGGCTACACCTTC
TRBV6-5	14	TRBD1	once	TRBJ2-5	CASSYLDRGGTQYF	TGTGCCAGCAGTTACCTTGACAGGGGAGGGACCCAGTACTTC
TRBV19	14	TRBD1	-	TRBJ1-2	CASSAGQGSVGYTF	TGTGCCAGTAGTGCGGGACAGGGTAGCGTCGGCTACACCTTC
TRBV28	11	TRBD1	-	TRBJ2-4	CASSFGTGRYF	TGTGCCAGCAGTTTCGGGACAGGGAGGTACTTC
TRBV28	21	TRBD1	-	TRBJ1-2	CASSRDRAGPFIDRLNYGYTF	TGTGCCAGCAGCCGTGACAGGGCAGGACCGTTTATAGACCGCCTGAACTATGGCTACACCTTC
TRBV11-2	17	TRBD2	-	TRBJ2-5	CASSFATSGGSWETQYF	TGTGCCAGCAGCTTCGCGACTAGCGGGGGGAGTTGGGAGACCCAGTACTTC
TRBV4-3	13	-	-	TRBJ2-7	CASSSGQSYEQYF	TGCGCCAGCAGCTCCGGACAGTCCTACGAGCAGTACTTC
TRBV30	14	-	-	TRBJ1-1	CAWSVRLGRTEAFF	TGTGCCTGGAGCGTGCGGTTGGGGCGGACTGAAGCTTTCTTT
TRBV7-8	17	TRBD1	-	TRBJ1-1	CASSLGLWGQPEWEAFF	TGTGCCAGCAGCTTAGGCCTCTGGGGACAGCCCGAGTGGGAAGCTTTCTTT
TRBV6-1	16	TRBD2	-	TRBJ2-5	CASSARLAGGRETQYF	TGTGCCAGCAGTGCCAGACTAGCGGGGGGGAGGGAGACCCAGTACTTC
TRBV10-3	15	TRBD2	-	TRBJ2-7	CAISIRERETYEQYF	TGTGCCATCAGTATCCGGGAGCGGGAGACCTACGAGCAGTACTTC